The rows below give T cell receptor beta chains drawn from one sample of a study of T cell responses to AZD1222 COVID-19 vaccine. Assay used: immunoSEQ multiplex PCR; TCRdb lists only in-frame clones, some missing. The table shows over 150,000 clones, with 85% to 95% occurring only once. Sample: peripheral blood, taken 28 days after the second AZD1222 dose. These receptors all come from an adult who received the AZD1222 COVID-19 vaccine. CDR3s include the opening cysteine and the closing phenylalanine or tryptophan. Each record gives: D gene, clone size, V gene, J gene, CDR3 DNA, CDR3 protein. D genes are given only for firm matches. Clone size is stated in some rows and not others, as once, few, many or a class when expanded.

.,.,TRBV11-2,TRBJ1-1,TGTGCCAGCAGCTTAGGAGGGCGGCAGAGAACCATGAACACTGAAGCTTTCTTT,CASSLGGRQRTMNTEAFF
TRBD1,.,TRBV19,TRBJ1-5,TGTGCCAGTAGTAAGGACAGGAATCAGCCCCAGCATTTT,CASSKDRNQPQHF
.,.,TRBV7-9,TRBJ1-2,TGTGCCAGCAGCTTAGCGGCCTGGGGCTACACCTTC,CASSLAAWGYTF
.,once,TRBV5-6,TRBJ1-3,TGTGCCAGCAGCTTGTTCGGATACAACACCATATATTTT,CASSLFGYNTIYF
.,.,TRBV9,TRBJ1-4,TGTGCCAGCAGCGTAGGTGGGACTAATGAAAAACTGTTTTTT,CASSVGGTNEKLFF
.,.,TRBV9,TRBJ2-7,TGTGCCAGCAGCGAAGAGGGAAACTCCTACGAGCAGTACTTC,CASSEEGNSYEQYF
.,.,TRBV5-1,TRBJ2-3,TGCGCCAGCAGCCGTTCAGGGAAGGCGGGGGCCGTGCTGGATACGCAGTATTTT,CASSRSGKAGAVLDTQYF
TRBD2,.,TRBV5-1,TRBJ2-7,TGCGCCAGCAGACAGACTAGCGGGAGGCATTACGAGCAGTACTTC,CASRQTSGRHYEQYF
.,.,TRBV25-1,TRBJ1-3,TGTGCCAGCAGTGGGATCAGGGAGGCCCTTGGAAACACCATATATTTT,CASSGIREALGNTIYF
.,.,TRBV7-9,TRBJ1-1,TGTGCCAGCAGCTTAGCTCAGGGTTCGGACACTGAAGCTTTCTTT,CASSLAQGSDTEAFF
.,.,TRBV7-2,TRBJ2-7,TGTGCCAGCAGCTCCAGACAGTTCTCCTACGAGCAGTACTTC,CASSSRQFSYEQYF
.,few,TRBV11-3,TRBJ2-4,TGTGCCAGCAGCTCAGATGGGAACATTCAGTACTTC,CASSSDGNIQYF
TRBD1,.,TRBV6-1,TRBJ1-1,TGTGCCAGCAGCAGGGACAGGGGGAACACTGAAGCTTTCTTT,CASSRDRGNTEAFF
.,.,TRBV19,TRBJ1-5,TGTGCCAGTAGTATAGTCCCAGGAACCGGGAATCAGCCCCAGCATTTT,CASSIVPGTGNQPQHF
TRBD1,.,TRBV7-9,TRBJ1-1,TGTGCCAGCAGCCCCCGACAGGGGATGAACACTGAAGCTTTCTTT,CASSPRQGMNTEAFF
.,.,TRBV6-5,TRBJ2-7,TGTGCCAGCAGTTACTTTCTGGCGGGAGAGCAGTACTTC,CASSYFLAGEQYF
.,.,TRBV4-3,TRBJ2-6,TGCGCCAGCAGCCAAGAGGTCCAGTCCCTCCTTTCTGGGGCCAACGTCCTGACTTTC,CASSQEVQSLLSGANVLTF
.,.,TRBV7-3,TRBJ1-1,TGTGCCAGCAGCTTACAGGGGATGAACACTGAAGCTTTCTTT,CASSLQGMNTEAFF
.,.,TRBV7-2,TRBJ2-5,TGTGCCAGCAGCTTTTATGGGAGGACAGAGACCCAGTACTTC,CASSFYGRTETQYF
TRBD1,.,TRBV18,TRBJ2-1,TGTGCCAGCTATTCAGGGGGCGCCGGGGTCAATGAGCAGTTCTTC,CASYSGGAGVNEQFF
.,once,TRBV28,TRBJ2-3,TGTGCCAGCAGTTTATCCGGAGATACGCAGTATTTT,CASSLSGDTQYF
.,once,TRBV4-3,TRBJ1-2,TGCGCCAGCAGCCAAGAGGGCGGGAGGTATGGCTACACCTTC,CASSQEGGRYGYTF
.,.,TRBV20-1,TRBJ1-5,TGCAGTGCTAGTGAGGCAGGGGCGGGGCCCCAGCATTTT,CSASEAGAGPQHF
.,.,TRBV11-2,TRBJ2-7,TGTGCCAGCAGCCATTACAAACAGGTTCCCTACGAGCAGTACTTC,CASSHYKQVPYEQYF
.,.,TRBV14,TRBJ1-3,TGTGCCAGCAGCCAAGATGACAGATCTGGAAACACCATATATTTT,CASSQDDRSGNTIYF
.,.,TRBV24-1,TRBJ2-1,TGTGCCACCAGTGATTCAGGATACAATGAGCAGTTCTTC,CATSDSGYNEQFF
.,.,TRBV20-1,TRBJ1-1,TGCAGTGCTTGGCGGAACACTGAAGCTTTCTTT,CSAWRNTEAFF
.,.,TRBV24-1,TRBJ1-5,TGTGCCACCAGTGACACCGATAGCAATCAGCCCCAGCATTTT,CATSDTDSNQPQHF
.,.,TRBV11-3,TRBJ2-1,TGTGCCAGCAGGACAGGTACCTACAATGAGCAGTTCTTC,CASRTGTYNEQFF
.,once,TRBV28,TRBJ2-5,TGTGCCAGCAGTTTGGGTCAGGGAGTGCAAGAGACCCAGTACTTC,CASSLGQGVQETQYF
.,.,TRBV5-1,TRBJ1-4,TGCGCCAGCAGCTTTTTTCCGGCGACTAATGAAAAACTGTTTTTT,CASSFFPATNEKLFF
.,once,TRBV5-1,TRBJ1-1,TGCGCCAGCAGCAAGACAACAGGGCTCACTGAAGCTTTCTTT,CASSKTTGLTEAFF
.,.,TRBV7-3,TRBJ1-1,TGTGCCAGCAGCTTATTTCGGGGTGAGAACACTGAAGCTTTCTTT,CASSLFRGENTEAFF
.,.,TRBV28,TRBJ2-1,TGTGCCAGCAGTTCGGGGTCAGGGGTCAATGAGCAGTTCTTC,CASSSGSGVNEQFF
TRBD1,.,TRBV2,TRBJ2-3,TGTGCCAACCGACAGGGATCGGCGGGTACAGATACGCAGTATTTT,CANRQGSAGTDTQYF
.,.,TRBV3-1/TRBV3-2,TRBJ2-1,TGTGCCAGCAGCCAAGAACTGTTCTCCTACAATGAGCAGTTCTTC,CASSQELFSYNEQFF
TRBD1,.,TRBV5-1,TRBJ1-1,TGCGCCAGCAGCCTGAGACAGGGGAGCACTGAAGCTTTCTTT,CASSLRQGSTEAFF
.,.,TRBV12-3/TRBV12-4,TRBJ1-2,TGTGCCAGCAGCCTAATCAAAGGGCATGGCTACACCTTC,CASSLIKGHGYTF
.,.,TRBV19,TRBJ2-5,TGTGCCAGTCGTTCGCTTTATGTTATTGGGGAGAGAGAGACCCAGTACTTC,CASRSLYVIGERETQYF
TRBD1,.,TRBV12-5,TRBJ1-5,TGTGCTAGTGGACAAACAGGGGGGTGGAATCAGCCCCAGCATTTT,CASGQTGGWNQPQHF
TRBD1,.,TRBV7-9,TRBJ2-5,TGTGCCAGCAGCCACGGGACAGGGCCCGAGACCCAGTACTTC,CASSHGTGPETQYF
.,.,TRBV6-5,TRBJ1-6,TGTGCCAGCAGCTCTAGGGCAGGGAGTAATTCACCCCTCCACTTT,CASSSRAGSNSPLHF
.,once,TRBV30,TRBJ1-2,TGTGCCTGGAGTATGGGGGTAGACTATGGCTACACCTTC,CAWSMGVDYGYTF
.,.,TRBV6-5,TRBJ2-5,TGTGCCAGCAGCCCCGCTGTTACCCAGTACTTC,CASSPAVTQYF
.,.,TRBV19,TRBJ2-1,.,CASTTSGRAGLAGGEQFF
.,.,TRBV29-1,TRBJ2-1,TGCAGCGTTGGGGACAACGCGGGGGAGTTCTTC,CSVGDNAGEFF
TRBD2,once,TRBV5-1,TRBJ2-7,TGCGCCAGCACGTTCAGCGCTAGCGGGGGATCCTACGAGCAGTACTTC,CASTFSASGGSYEQYF
.,.,TRBV18,TRBJ1-2,TGTGCCAGCTCACCACCCGCAGGGACCTATGGCTACACCTTC,CASSPPAGTYGYTF
TRBD2,.,TRBV18,TRBJ2-2,TGTGCCAGCTCACCATTCCTAGCGGAGAACACCGGGGAGCTGTTTTTT,CASSPFLAENTGELFF